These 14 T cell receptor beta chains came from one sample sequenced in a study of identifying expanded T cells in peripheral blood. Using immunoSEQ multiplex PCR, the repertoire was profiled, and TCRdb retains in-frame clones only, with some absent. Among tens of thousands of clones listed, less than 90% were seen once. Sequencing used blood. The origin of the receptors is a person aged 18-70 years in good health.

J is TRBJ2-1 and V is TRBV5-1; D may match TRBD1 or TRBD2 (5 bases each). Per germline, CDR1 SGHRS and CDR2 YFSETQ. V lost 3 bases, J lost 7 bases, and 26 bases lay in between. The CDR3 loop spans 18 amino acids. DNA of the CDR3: TGCGCCAGCAGCTCTAATGCCGGGGCAAGGGGAGTAGGGAATGAGCAGTTCTTC. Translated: CASSSNAGARGVGNEQFF.

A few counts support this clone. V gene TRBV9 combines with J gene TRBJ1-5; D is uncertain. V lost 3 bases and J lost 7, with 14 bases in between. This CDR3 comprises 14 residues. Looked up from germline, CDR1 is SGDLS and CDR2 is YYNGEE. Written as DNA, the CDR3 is TGTGCCAGCAGCGCTGAAGGAGGAATCCAGCCCCAGCATTTT. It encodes CASSAEGGIQPQHF.

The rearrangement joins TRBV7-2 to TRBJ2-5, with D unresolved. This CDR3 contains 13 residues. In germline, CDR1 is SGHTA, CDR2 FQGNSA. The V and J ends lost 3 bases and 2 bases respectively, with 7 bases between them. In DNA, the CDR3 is TGTGCCAGCAGCTTCTCCCAACAAGAGACCCAGTACTTC. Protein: CASSFSQQETQYF.

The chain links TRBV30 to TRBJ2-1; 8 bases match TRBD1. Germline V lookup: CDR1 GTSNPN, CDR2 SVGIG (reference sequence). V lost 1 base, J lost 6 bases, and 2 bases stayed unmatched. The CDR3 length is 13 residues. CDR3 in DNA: TGTGCCTGGAGTGGACAGGGGCCCAATGAGCAGTTCTTC. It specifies CAWSGQGPNEQFF.

For the CDR3, the DNA is TGTGCCAGCACGCGGGGCGGCCGGAGAGGGGAGCTGTTTTTT. It encodes CASTRGGRRGELFF. The genes are TRBV6-5 and TRBJ2-2, with a tentative D call TRBD2 (6 bases). The germline V and J ends were trimmed by 7 bases and 8 bases, with 17 bases remaining between them. The CDR3 contains 14 residues. Germline assignment: CDR1 MNHEY and CDR2 SVGAGI.

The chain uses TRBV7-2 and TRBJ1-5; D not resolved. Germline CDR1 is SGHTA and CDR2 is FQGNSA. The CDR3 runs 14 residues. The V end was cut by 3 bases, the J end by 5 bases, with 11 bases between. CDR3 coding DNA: TGTGCCAGCAGCTTGACTGCGGGGTATCAGCCCCAGCATTTT. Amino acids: CASSLTAGYQPQHF.

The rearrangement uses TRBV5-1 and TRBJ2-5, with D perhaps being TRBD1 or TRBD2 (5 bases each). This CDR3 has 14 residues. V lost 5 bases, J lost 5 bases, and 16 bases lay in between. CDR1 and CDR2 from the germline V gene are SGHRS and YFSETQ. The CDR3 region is CASRTGPGEETQYF. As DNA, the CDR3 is TGCGCCAGCAGAACGGGACCCGGTGAGGAGACCCAGTACTTC.

The CDR3 region has the DNA TGTGCCAGCAGCAGCGACGCTCGGGGGGAAAAACTGTTTTTT. It encodes CASSSDARGEKLFF. This chain links TRBV5-4 with TRBJ1-4; D is possibly TRBD1 (5 bases). Trimming pared 4 bases from V and 8 bases from J, leaving 15 bases between. This CDR3 spans 14 amino acids. Germline V gene lookup returns CDR1 SGHNT and CDR2 YYREEE (reference sequence).

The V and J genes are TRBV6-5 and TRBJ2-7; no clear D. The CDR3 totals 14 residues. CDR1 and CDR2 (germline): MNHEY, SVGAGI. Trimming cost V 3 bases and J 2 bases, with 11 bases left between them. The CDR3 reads CASSYGRPPYEQYF. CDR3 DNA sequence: TGTGCCAGCAGTTATGGCAGGCCCCCCTACGAGCAGTACTTC.

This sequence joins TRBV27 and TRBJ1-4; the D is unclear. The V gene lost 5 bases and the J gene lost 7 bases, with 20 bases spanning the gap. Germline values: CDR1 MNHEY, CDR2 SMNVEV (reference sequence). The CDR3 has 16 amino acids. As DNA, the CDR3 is TGTGCCAGCAGTCCTGGTCGACTGGTGATGGGTGAAAAACTGTTTTTT. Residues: CASSPGRLVMGEKLFF.

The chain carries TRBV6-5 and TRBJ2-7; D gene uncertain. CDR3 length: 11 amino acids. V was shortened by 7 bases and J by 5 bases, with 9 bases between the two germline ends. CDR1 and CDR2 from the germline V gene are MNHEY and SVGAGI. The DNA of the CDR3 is TGTGCCAGCAAGTGGATCCACGAGCAGTACTTC. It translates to CASKWIHEQYF.

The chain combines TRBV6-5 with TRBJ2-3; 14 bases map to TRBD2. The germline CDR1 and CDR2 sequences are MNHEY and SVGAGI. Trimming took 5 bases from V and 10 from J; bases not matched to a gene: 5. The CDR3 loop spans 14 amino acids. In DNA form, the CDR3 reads TGTGCCAGCAGTCCGGGACTAGCGGGAGACGCGCAGTATTTT. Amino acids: CASSPGLAGDAQYF.

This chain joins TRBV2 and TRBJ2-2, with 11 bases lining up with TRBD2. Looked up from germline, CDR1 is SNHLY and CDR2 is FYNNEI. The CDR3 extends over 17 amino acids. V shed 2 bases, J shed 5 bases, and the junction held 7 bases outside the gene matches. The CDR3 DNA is TGTGCCAGCAGTGAAAGACTAGCGGGAATGGGGACCGGGGAGCTGTTTTTT. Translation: CASSERLAGMGTGELFF.

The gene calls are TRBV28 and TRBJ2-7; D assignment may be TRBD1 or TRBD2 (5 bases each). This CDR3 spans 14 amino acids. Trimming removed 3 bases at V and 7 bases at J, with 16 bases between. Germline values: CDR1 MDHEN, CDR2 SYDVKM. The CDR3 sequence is CASSFGLDWGEQYF. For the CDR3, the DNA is TGTGCCAGCAGTTTCGGACTCGATTGGGGGGAGCAGTACTTC. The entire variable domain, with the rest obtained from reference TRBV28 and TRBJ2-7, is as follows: DVKVTQSSRYLVKRTGEKVFLECVQDMDHENMFWYRQDPGLGLRLIYFSYDVKMKEKGDIPEGYSVSREKKERFSLILESASTNQTSMYLCASSFGLDWGEQYFGPGTRLTVT.